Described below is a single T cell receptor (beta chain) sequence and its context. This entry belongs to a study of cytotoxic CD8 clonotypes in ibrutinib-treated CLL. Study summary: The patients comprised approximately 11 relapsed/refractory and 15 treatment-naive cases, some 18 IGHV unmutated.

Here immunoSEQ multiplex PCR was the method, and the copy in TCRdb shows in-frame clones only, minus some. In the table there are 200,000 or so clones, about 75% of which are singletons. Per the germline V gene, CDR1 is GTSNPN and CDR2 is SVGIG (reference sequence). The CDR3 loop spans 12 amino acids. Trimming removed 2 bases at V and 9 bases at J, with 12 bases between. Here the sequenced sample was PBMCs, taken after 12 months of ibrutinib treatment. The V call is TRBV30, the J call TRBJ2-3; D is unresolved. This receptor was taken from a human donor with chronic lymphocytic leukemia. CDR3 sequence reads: CAWSLPPGTQYF. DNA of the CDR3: TGTGCCTGGAGTCTACCGCCGGGCACGCAGTATTTT.